The sequence of this T cell receptor (beta chain) was determined in a study of cytomegalovirus exposure and HLA in healthy donors. PCR used 60 Vbeta primers and 13 Jbeta primers. Here immunoSEQ multiplex PCR was the method, and the copy in TCRdb shows in-frame clones only, minus some. Altogether more than 85,000 clones are present, more than 65% being singletons, with the ten largest covering roughly 13%. This clone was seen only once. Sequences were obtained from PBMCs. The source is a man aged 25-45 years in good health and CMV-seropositive.

CDR3 bases: TGTGCCATCAGTGAGTTTCGCAGGGAGCAGTTCTTC. Translated, it gives CAISEFRREQFF. V usage is TRBV10-3 and J usage is TRBJ2-1; D ambiguous. The CDR3 is 12 amino acids. Germline lookup yields CDR1 ENHRY and CDR2 SYGVKD. V gave up 1 base and J gave up 10 bases, with 8 bases separating them.